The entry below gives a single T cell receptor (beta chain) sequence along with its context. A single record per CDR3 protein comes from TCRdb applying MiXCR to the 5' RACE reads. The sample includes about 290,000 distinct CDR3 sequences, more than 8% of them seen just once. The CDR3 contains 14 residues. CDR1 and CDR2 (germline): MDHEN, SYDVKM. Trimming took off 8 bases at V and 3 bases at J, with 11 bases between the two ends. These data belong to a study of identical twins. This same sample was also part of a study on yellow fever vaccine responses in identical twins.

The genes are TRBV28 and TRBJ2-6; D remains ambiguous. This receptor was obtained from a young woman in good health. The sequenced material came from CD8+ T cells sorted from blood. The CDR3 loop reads CASRAEFGANVLTF. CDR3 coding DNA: TGTGCCAGCCGGGCAGAATTTGGGGCCAACGTCCTGACTTTC.